This T cell receptor beta chain was sequenced in a study of blood T cell repertoires in COVID-19. Study-level background: Samples representing acute and convalescent COVID-19 were sourced from the United States, Italy and Spain. T cells, B-cell-depleted T cells, or PBMCs supplied cDNA or gDNA.

Authors' processing steps: Cell counts per sample came from amplifying reference gene primers. TCRdb keeps only in-frame clones here, not all; method: immunoSEQ multiplex PCR. That table supplies the V and J calls and clone size; D and trimming were determined from the DNA. The sample includes about 200,000 clones, 84% of them seen just once. This TCR was sampled from a human donor in a cohort sampled during active COVID-19. Sample: peripheral blood.

CDR3 amino acids: CASSQVVRREQFF. CDR3 nucleotides: TGTGCCAGCAGCCAAGTGGTGCGGAGGGAGCAGTTCTTC. The rearrangement joins TRBV3-1 (or the pseudogene TRBV3-2) to TRBJ2-1, with D possibly being TRBD2 (5 bases). The germline V and J ends were trimmed by 1 base and 10 bases, with 11 bases remaining between them. Germline V gene data show CDR1 as LGHDT and CDR2 as YNNKEL (reference sequence). The CDR3 runs to 13 residues.